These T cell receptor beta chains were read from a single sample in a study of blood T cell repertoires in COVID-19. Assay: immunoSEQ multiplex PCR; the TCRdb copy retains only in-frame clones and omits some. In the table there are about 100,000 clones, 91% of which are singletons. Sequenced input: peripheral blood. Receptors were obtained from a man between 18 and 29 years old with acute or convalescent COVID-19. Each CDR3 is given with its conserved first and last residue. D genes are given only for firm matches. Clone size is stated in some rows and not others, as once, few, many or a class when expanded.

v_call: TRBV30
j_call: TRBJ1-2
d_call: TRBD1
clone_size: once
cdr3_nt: TGTGCCTGGAGTCCCGACAGGGTCTATGGCTACACCTTC
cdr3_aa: CAWSPDRVYGYTF

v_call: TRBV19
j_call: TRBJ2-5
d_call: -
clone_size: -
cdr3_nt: TGTGCCAGTAGTATCAGGAGGCAAGAGACCCAGTACTTC
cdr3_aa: CASSIRRQETQYF

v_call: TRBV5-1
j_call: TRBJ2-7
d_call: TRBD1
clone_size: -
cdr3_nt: TGCGCCAGCAGCTTACCGGGACAGATTTCCTACGAGCAGTACTTC
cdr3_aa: CASSLPGQISYEQYF

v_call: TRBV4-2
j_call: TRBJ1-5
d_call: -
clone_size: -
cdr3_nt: TGTGCCAGCAGCCTACTTCAAAATCAGCCCCAGCATTTT
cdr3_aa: CASSLLQNQPQHF

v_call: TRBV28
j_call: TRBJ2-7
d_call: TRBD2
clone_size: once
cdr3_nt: TGTGCCAGCAGTTTCAGCGGGGGGCCCTACGAGCAGTACTTC
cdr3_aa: CASSFSGGPYEQYF

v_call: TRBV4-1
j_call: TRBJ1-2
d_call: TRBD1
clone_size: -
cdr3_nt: TGCGCCAGCAGCCAAGAGGCAGGGGGCACTGGCTACACCTTC
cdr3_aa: CASSQEAGGTGYTF

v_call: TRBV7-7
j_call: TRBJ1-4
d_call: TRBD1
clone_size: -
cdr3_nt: TGTGCCAGCAGCCCCTTAGGGGGCGACGAAAAACTGTTTTTT
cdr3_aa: CASSPLGGDEKLFF

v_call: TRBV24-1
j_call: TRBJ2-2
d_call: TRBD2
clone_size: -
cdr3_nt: TGTGCCACCAGTGATACCTTAGCGGGAGGGAACACCGGGGAGCTGTTTTTT
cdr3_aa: CATSDTLAGGNTGELFF

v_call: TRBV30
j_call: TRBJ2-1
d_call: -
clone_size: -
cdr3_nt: TGTGCCTGGAGACAGGCAGGCTCCTACAATGAGCAGTTCTTC
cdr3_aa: CAWRQAGSYNEQFF

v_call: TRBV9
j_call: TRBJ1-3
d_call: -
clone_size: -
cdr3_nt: TGTGCCAGCAGCGTCTCGAGTGGGAGTCCCCCTGGAAACACCATATATTTT
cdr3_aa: CASSVSSGSPPGNTIYF

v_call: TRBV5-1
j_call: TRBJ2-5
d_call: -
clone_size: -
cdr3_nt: TGCGCCAGCAGCCCTGACAGGAGTCAAGAGACCCAGTACTTC
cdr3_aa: CASSPDRSQETQYF

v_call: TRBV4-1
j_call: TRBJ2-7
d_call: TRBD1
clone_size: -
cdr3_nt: TGCGCCAGCAGCCAAGTTAAGGGACAGGGGGCGTCCGAGCAGTACTTC
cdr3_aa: CASSQVKGQGASEQYF

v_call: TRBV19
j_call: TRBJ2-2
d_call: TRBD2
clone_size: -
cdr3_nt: TGTGCCAGTAGTCCGACTAGCGGGGGGGCCAAGGACACCGGGGAGCTGTTTTTT
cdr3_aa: CASSPTSGGAKDTGELFF

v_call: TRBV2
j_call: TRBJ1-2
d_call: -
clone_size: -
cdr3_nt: TGTGCCTGGTTACGGGGGTCGGATGGCTACACCTTC
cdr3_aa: CAWLRGSDGYTF

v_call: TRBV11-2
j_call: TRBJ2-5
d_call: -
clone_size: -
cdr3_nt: TGTGCCAGCAGCTCAACGACAGGCTACCAAGAGACCCAGTACTTC
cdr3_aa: CASSSTTGYQETQYF

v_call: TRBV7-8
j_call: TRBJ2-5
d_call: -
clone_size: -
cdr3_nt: TGTGCCAGCAGCTTAGTGGCGGGGATGGAGACCCAGTACTTC
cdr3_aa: CASSLVAGMETQYF

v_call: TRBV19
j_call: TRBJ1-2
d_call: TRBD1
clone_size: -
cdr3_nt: TGTGCCAGTTCCACGAAGGGACAGGGGAACTATGGCTACACCTTC
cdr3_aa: CASSTKGQGNYGYTF

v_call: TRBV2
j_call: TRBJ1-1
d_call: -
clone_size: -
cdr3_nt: TGTGCCAGCATGGGTCAGGGCCCGCTTCTCGCCCCGAACACTGAAGCTTTCTTT
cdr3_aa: CASMGQGPLLAPNTEAFF

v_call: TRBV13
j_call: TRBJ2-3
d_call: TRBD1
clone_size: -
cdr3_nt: TGTGCCAGCAGCTTGACAGGGGACGGCACAGATACGCAGTATTTT
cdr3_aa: CASSLTGDGTDTQYF

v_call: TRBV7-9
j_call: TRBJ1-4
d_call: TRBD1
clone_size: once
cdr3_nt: TGTGCCAGCAGCTCTCAGACAGGGGCAGGGGAAAAACTGTTTTTT
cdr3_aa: CASSSQTGAGEKLFF

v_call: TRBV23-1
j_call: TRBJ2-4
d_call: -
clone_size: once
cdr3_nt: TGCGCCAGCAGTCAACTCGACTTTCTAGCCAAAAACATTCAGTACTTC
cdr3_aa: CASSQLDFLAKNIQYF

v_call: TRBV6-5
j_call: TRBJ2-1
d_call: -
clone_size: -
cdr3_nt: TGTGCCAGCAGTTATCGTACTACTAATAACAATGAGCAGTTCTTC
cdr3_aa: CASSYRTTNNNEQFF

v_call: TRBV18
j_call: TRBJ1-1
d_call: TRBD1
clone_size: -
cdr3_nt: TGTGCCAGCTATCAGGGACAGGGGCCCACTGAAGCTTTCTTT
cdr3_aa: CASYQGQGPTEAFF

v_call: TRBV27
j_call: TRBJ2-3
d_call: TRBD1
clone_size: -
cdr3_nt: TGTGCCAGCAGTACAGGGGACAGGGGCACAGATACGCAGTATTTT
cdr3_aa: CASSTGDRGTDTQYF

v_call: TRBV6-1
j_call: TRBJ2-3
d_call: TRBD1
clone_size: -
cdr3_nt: TGTGCCAGCAGTGATGACAGGGGGCGGATTAAAGATACGCAGTATTTT
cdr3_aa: CASSDDRGRIKDTQYF

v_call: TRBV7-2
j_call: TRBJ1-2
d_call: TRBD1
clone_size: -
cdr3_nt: TGTGCCAGCAGCGATGGGACAGAGTATGGCTACACCTTC
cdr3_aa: CASSDGTEYGYTF

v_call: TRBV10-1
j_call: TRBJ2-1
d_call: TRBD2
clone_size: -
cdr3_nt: TGCGCCAGCTCCGGGACTAGGGGAGTTGAGCAGTTCTTC
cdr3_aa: CASSGTRGVEQFF

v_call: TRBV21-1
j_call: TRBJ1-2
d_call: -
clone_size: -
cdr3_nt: TGTGCCAGCACCACAGGGTTAATTAACTATGGCTACACCTTC
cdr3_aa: CASTTGLINYGYTF

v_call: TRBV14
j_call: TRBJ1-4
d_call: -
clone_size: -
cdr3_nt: TGTGCCAGCAGCCGTCTCTCCGGGACACCGGGGGAAAAACTGTTTTTT
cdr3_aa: CASSRLSGTPGEKLFF

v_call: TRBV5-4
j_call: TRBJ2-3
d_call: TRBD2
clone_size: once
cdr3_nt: TGTGCCAGCAGCTTGTTTGGCGGGGGAGATACGCAGTATTTT
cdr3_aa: CASSLFGGGDTQYF

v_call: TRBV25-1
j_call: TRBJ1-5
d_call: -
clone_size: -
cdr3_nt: TGTGCCAGCAGTGGCAGGGATCAGGTTCAGCCCCAGCATTTT
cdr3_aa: CASSGRDQVQPQHF

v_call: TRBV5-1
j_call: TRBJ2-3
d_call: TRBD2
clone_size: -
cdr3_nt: TGCGCCAGCAGCGACCCCGGGGGGGCTCAAGATACGCAGTATTTT
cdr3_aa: CASSDPGGAQDTQYF

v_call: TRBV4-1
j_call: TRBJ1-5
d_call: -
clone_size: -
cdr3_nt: TGCGCCAGCAGCCAAGTAAAGGGGGATCAGCCCCAGCATTTT
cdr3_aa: CASSQVKGDQPQHF

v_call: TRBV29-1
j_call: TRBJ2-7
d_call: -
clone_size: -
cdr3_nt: TGCAGCGTACGCGGGACCTACGAGCAGTACTTC
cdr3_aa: CSVRGTYEQYF

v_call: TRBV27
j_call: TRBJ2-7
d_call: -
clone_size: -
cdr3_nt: TGTGCCAGCAGTTTTGAGGGTCATGAGGACGAGCAGTACTTC
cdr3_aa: CASSFEGHEDEQYF

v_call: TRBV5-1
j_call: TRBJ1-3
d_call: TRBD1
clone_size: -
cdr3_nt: TGCGCCAGCAGCTTGGGCCCAGGGGGCGCAGGAAACACCATATATTTT
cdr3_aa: CASSLGPGGAGNTIYF

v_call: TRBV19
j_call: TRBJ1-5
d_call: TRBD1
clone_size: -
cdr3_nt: TGTGCCAGTAGTATGGGCCCGGGACAGGGGGTTCATCAGCCCCAGCATTTT
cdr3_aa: CASSMGPGQGVHQPQHF

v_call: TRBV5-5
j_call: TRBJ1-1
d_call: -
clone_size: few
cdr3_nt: TGTGCCAGTAGTCGTTATGTGAACACTGAAGCTTTCTTT
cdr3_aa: CASSRYVNTEAFF

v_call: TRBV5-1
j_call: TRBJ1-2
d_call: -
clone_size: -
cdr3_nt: TGCGCCAGCAGCTTGGTGTTCGACACCTTCTATGGCTACACCTTC
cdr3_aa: CASSLVFDTFYGYTF

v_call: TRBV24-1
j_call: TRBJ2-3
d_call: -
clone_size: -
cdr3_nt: TGTGCCACCAGTGTAACAGATACGCAGTATTTT
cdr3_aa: CATSVTDTQYF

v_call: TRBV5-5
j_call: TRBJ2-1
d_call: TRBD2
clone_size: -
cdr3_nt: TGTGCCAGCAGCCTACTTGCCGTTAGCGGGAGGGGTATAGATGAGCAGTTCTTC
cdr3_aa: CASSLLAVSGRGIDEQFF

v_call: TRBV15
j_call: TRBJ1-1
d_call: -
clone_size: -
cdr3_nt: TGTGCCACCAGCAGAGTAAGTCCGGGGATCGGTCTCGGTAACACTGAAGCTTTCTTT
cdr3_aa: CATSRVSPGIGLGNTEAFF

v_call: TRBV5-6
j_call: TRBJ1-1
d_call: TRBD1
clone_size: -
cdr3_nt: TGTGCCAGCAGCTTGGGTGGGACAGCGAACACTGAAGCTTTCTTT
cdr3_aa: CASSLGGTANTEAFF

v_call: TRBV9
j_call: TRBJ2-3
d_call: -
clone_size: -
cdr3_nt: TGTGCCAGCAGCGTAGATGCGGGGAACACAGATACGCAGTATTTT
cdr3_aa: CASSVDAGNTDTQYF

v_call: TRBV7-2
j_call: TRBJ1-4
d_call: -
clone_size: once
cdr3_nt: TGTGCCAGCAGCCTCCGTCGTAATGAAAAACTGTTTTTT
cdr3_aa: CASSLRRNEKLFF

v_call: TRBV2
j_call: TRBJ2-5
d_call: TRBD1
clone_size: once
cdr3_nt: TGTGCCAGCAGTCTCACAGGGACAGGGGCAGAGACCCAGTACTTC
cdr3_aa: CASSLTGTGAETQYF

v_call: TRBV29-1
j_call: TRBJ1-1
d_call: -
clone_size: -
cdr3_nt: TGCAGCGTCGGCAGGGTGACGTCCCCTGAAGCTTTCTTT
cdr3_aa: CSVGRVTSPEAFF

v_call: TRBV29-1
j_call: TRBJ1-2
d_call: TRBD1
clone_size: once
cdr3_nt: TGCAGCGTTGAAGGGGGACGGACAGGCATCTATGGCTACACCTTC
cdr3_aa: CSVEGGRTGIYGYTF

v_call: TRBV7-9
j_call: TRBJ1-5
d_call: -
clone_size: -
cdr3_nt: TGTGCCAGCAGCGCCTCAGGGGGCAATCAGCCCCAGCATTTT
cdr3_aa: CASSASGGNQPQHF

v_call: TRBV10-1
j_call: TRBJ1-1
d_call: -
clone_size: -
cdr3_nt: TGCGCCAGCAGTGAATCTTCAATCGGGAACACTGAAGCTTTCTTT
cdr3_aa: CASSESSIGNTEAFF

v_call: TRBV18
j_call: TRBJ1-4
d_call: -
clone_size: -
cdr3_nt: TGTGCCAGCTCACCACCCAATCGGCAGGGCTATGAAAAACTGTTTTTT
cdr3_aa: CASSPPNRQGYEKLFF

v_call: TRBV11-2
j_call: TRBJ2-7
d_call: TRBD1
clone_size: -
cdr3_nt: TGTGCCAGCAGCCCTGACAGGGGTTCCTACGAGCAGTACTTC
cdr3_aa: CASSPDRGSYEQYF

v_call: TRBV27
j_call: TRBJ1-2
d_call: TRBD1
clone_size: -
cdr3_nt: TGTGCCAGCAGTAGACAGGGGGTCTATGGCTACACCTTC
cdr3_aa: CASSRQGVYGYTF

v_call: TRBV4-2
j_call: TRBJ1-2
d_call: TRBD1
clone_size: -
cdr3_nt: TGTGCCAGCAGCCAATCCCCCGGGACAGGGGTGGCGGACTATGGCTACACCTTC
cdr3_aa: CASSQSPGTGVADYGYTF

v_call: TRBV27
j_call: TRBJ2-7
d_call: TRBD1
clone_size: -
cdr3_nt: TGTGCCAGCAGTTTACAGACGGGACAGGGCCACGGCGAGCAGTACTTC
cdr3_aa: CASSLQTGQGHGEQYF

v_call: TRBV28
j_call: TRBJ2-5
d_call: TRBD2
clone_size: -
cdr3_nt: TGTGCCAGCAGTTTAAGTTTGGGACTAGCAAGAGATAGCCAGTACTTC
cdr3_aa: CASSLSLGLARDSQYF

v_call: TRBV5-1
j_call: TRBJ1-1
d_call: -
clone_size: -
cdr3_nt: TGCGCCAGCAGCTTTAAACAGAACACTGAAGCTTTCTTT
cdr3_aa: CASSFKQNTEAFF

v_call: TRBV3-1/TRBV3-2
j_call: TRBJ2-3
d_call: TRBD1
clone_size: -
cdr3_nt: TGTGCCAGCATGGGACGGGACAGACCCACAGATACGCAGTATTTT
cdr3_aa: CASMGRDRPTDTQYF

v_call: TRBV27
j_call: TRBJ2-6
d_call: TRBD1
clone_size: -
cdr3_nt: TGTGCCACCAGAATACACAGGGGCAGCCTCTCCGGGGCCAACGTCCTGACTTTC
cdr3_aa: CATRIHRGSLSGANVLTF

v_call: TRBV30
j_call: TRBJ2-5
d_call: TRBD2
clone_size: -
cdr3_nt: TGTGCCTGGATGCCCCGGGCGGGGGGGCGTGAGACCCAGTACTTC
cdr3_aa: CAWMPRAGGRETQYF